One and the same sample provided the 10 T cell receptor beta chains below, sequenced in a study of blood T cell repertoires in COVID-19. Clones were read by immunoSEQ multiplex PCR, and TCRdb kept only the in-frame ones, dropping some. The data hold 230,000 or so clones, with roughly 84% observed a single time. The sequenced sample was PBMCs or T cells enriched from blood (not recorded which). The receptors were sampled from a man aged 45-65 years who had recovered from COVID-19.

The gene calls are TRBV7-8 and TRBJ1-2; 9 nucleotides match TRBD1. CDR3 length: 16 residues. In germline, CDR1 is SGHVS, CDR2 FQNEAQ. Trimming removed 5 bases from V and 3 bases from J; junction bases left unmatched: 10. CDR3 bases: TGTGCCAGCAGCCTACAAACAGGGGGCACGGACTATGGCTACACCTTC. This codes for CASSLQTGGTDYGYTF.

The chain carries TRBV7-2 and TRBJ1-2; D gene uncertain. CDR3 length: 16 amino acids. Trimming removed 1 base at V and 0 bases at J, with 12 bases between. Germline V gives CDR1 SGHTA, CDR2 FQGNSA. CDR3 sequence reads: CASSLGPGTTNYGYTF. CDR3 DNA: TGTGCCAGCAGCTTAGGACCAGGAACAACTAACTATGGCTACACCTTC.

The rearrangement uses TRBV24-1 and TRBJ2-7, with 11 positions matching TRBD2. CDR3 length: 20 residues. Trimming at V came to 4 bases and at J to 4 bases, leaving 20 bases not matched to a gene. Germline V gene sequence: CDR1 KGHDR, CDR2 SFDVKD. CDR3 sequence reads: CATSEGTSGAGVARDYEQYF. CDR3 in DNA: TGTGCCACCAGTGAGGGGACTAGCGGAGCGGGGGTAGCGAGGGATTACGAGCAGTACTTC.

A single count supports this clone. V is TRBV27 and J is TRBJ2-5; a possible D gene is TRBD2 (8 bases). Germline V gene sequence: CDR1 MNHEY, CDR2 SMNVEV (reference sequence). The V end was cut by 5 bases, the J end by 7 bases, with 20 bases between. There are 15 residues in the CDR3. For the CDR3, the DNA is TGTGCCAGCAGTCGGGAGGGGGCGTTGGCGGGGACCCAGTACTTC. This encodes CASSREGALAGTQYF.

In this sample, this clone turned up once. This chain uses TRBV7-2 with TRBJ1-1; tentatively, D is TRBD1 (6 bases). The CDR3 is made up of 13 amino acids. From germline, CDR1 is SGHTA and CDR2 FQGNSA. V lost 3 bases to trimming and J lost 11 bases, with 16 bases between them. CDR3 region: CASSLSPYREAFF. The CDR3, as DNA: TGTGCCAGCAGCTTGTCACCCTACAGGGAGGCTTTCTTT.

V gene TRBV15 combines with J gene TRBJ1-6, with 8 positions matching TRBD1. Germline V gene sequence: CDR1 LNHNV, CDR2 YYDKDF (reference sequence). This CDR3 spans 16 amino acids. Trimming removed 0 bases from V and 9 bases from J; junction bases left unmatched: 7. CDR3 bases: TGTGCCACCAGCAGAGATCAGGGGGCGCGTAGTTCACCCCTCCACTTT. Protein: CATSRDQGARSSPLHF.

V usage is TRBV5-1 and J usage is TRBJ2-5; TRBD1 aligns across 8 bases. Per germline, CDR1 SGHRS and CDR2 YFSETQ. The V and J ends lost 4 bases and 4 bases, in that order; junction bases with no gene match: 6. The CDR3 is made up of 14 amino acids. The CDR3 DNA is TGCGCCAGCAGCCGGGCAGGGGGCGGAGAGACCCAGTACTTC. It is translated as CASSRAGGGETQYF.

The J gene is TRBJ2-2, the V gene TRBV5-4; TRBD2 matches at 11 bases. Germline V lookup: CDR1 SGHNT, CDR2 YYREEE (reference sequence). The V segment lost 0 bases and the J segment 0 bases; nucleotides outside the gene matches: 1. The CDR3 consists of 17 residues. This chain's CDR3 is CASSLETSGANTGELFF. The CDR3 nucleotides read TGTGCCAGCAGCTTGGAGACTAGCGGGGCGAACACCGGGGAGCTGTTTTTT. Filled out from reference TRBV5-4 and TRBJ2-2, the complete variable domain reads ETGVTQSPTHLIKTRGQQVTLRCSSQSGHNTVSWYQQALGQGPQFIFQYYREEENGRGNFPPRFSGLQFPNYSSELNVNALELDDSALYLCASSLETSGANTGELFFGEGSRLTVL.

J is TRBJ1-2 and V is TRBV12-3 or TRBV12-4; weak D call: TRBD1 (6 bases). There are 13 residues in the CDR3. V was trimmed by 7 bases and J by 8 bases, leaving 17 bases between them. CDR3 sequence (DNA): TGTGCCAGCACTTTCGACACAACAGGGGGCTACACCTTC. As protein: CASTFDTTGGYTF.

The chain combines TRBV12-3 or TRBV12-4 with TRBJ2-7, with D hard to call. Trimming left V 2 bases short and J 4 bases short, with 6 bases between. The CDR3 totals 12 residues. The CDR3 spells CASSLSVYEQYF. In DNA form, the CDR3 reads TGTGCCAGCAGTTTATCCGTTTACGAGCAGTACTTC.